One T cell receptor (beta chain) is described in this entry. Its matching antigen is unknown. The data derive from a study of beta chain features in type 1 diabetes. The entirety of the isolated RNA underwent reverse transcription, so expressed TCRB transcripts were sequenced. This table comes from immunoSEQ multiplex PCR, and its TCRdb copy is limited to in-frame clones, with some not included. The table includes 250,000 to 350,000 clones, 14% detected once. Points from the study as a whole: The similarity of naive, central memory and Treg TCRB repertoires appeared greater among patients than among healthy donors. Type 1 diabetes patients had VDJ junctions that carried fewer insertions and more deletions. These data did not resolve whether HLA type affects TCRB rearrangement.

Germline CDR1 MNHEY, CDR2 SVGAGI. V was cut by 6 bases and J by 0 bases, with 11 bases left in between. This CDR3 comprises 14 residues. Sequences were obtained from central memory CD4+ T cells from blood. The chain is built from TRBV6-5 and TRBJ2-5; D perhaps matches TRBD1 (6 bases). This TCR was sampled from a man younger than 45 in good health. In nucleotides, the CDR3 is TGTGCCAGCAGCCCTCAGGGGAACCAAGAGACCCAGTACTTC. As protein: CASSPQGNQETQYF.